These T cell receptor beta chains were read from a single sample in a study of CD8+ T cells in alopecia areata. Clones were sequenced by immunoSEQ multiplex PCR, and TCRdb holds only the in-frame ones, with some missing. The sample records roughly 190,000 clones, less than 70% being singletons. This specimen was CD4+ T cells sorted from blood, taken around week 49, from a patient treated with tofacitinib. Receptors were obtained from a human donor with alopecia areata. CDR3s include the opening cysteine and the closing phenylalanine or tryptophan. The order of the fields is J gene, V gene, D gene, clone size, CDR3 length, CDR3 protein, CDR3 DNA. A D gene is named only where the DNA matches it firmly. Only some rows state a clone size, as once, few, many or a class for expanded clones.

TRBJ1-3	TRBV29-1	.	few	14	CSVEGSYSGNTIYF	TGCAGCGTTGAAGGGTCTTACTCTGGAAACACCATATATTTT
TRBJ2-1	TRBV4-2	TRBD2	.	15	CASSRTGTSYNEQFF	TGTGCCAGCAGCCGTACCGGGACTAGCTACAATGAGCAGTTCTTC
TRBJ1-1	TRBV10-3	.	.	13	CAISLDGHTEAFF	TGTGCCATCAGTCTTGACGGGCACACTGAAGCTTTCTTT
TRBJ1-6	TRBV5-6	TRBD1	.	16	CASSLASGQRNSPLHF	TGTGCCAGCAGCTTGGCTTCGGGACAGAGGAATTCACCCCTCCACTTT
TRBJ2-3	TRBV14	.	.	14	CASSQGQATDTQYF	TGTGCCAGCAGCCAAGGACAGGCCACAGATACGCAGTATTTT
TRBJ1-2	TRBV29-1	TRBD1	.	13	CSVRPGQGYGYTF	TGCAGCGTACGACCGGGACAGGGGTACGGCTACACCTTC
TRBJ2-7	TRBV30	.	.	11	CAWSDPYEQYF	TGTGCCTGGAGTGACCCCTACGAGCAGTACTTC
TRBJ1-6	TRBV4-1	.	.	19	CASSQDPPGGTSYNSPLHF	TGCGCCAGCAGCCAAGACCCCCCGGGGGGGACCTCCTATAATTCACCCCTCCACTTT
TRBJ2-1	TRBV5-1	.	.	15	CASSLETSSYNEQFF	TGCGCCAGCAGCCTGGAGACTAGTTCCTACAATGAGCAGTTCTTC
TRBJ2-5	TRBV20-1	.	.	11	CSARSQETQYF	TGCAGTGCTAGGTCCCAAGAGACCCAGTACTTC
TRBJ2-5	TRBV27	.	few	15	CASSTGTVPQETQYF	TGTGCCAGCAGCACCGGGACCGTACCCCAAGAGACCCAGTACTTC
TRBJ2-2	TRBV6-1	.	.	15	CASSERLSNTGELFF	TGTGCCAGCAGTGAAAGGCTCTCGAACACCGGGGAGCTGTTTTTT
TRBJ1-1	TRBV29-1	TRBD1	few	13	CSVEQDRVTEAFF	TGCAGCGTTGAACAAGACAGGGTCACTGAAGCTTTCTTT
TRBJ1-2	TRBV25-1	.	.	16	CASSEFGSVSRDGYTF	TGTGCCAGCAGTGAATTCGGATCGGTCAGCAGGGATGGCTACACCTTC
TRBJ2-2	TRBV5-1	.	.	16	CASRSGGTEGSGELFF	TGCGCCAGCAGAAGTGGAGGGACAGAAGGTTCCGGGGAGCTGTTTTTT
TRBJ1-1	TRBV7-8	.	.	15	CASSPIGGTLGEAFF	TGTGCCAGCAGCCCGATCGGAGGGACTTTGGGTGAAGCTTTCTTT
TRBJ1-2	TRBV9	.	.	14	CASSPQLREAGYTF	TGTGCCAGCAGCCCTCAGTTAAGGGAGGCTGGCTACACCTTC
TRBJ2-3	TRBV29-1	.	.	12	CSVLTSTDTQYF	TGCAGCGTTCTAACTAGCACAGATACGCAGTATTTT
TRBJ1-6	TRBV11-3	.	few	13	CASSSLQGLPLHF	TGTGCCAGCAGCTCACTACAGGGTCTACCCCTCCACTTT
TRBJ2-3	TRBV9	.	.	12	CASSANTDTQYF	TGTGCCAGCAGCGCTAACACAGATACGCAGTATTTT
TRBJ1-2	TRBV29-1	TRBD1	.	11	CSSGQTDGYTF	TGCAGCTCGGGACAGACTGATGGCTACACCTTC
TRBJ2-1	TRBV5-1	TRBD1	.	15	CASSSRDRGRNEQFF	TGCGCCAGCAGCTCCCGGGACAGGGGGCGGAATGAGCAGTTCTTC
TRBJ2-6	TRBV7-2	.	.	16	CASSLGGVSGANVLTF	TGTGCCAGCAGCTTAGGTGGGGTCTCTGGGGCCAACGTCCTGACTTTC
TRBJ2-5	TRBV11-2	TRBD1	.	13	CASSSQGGETQYF	TGTGCCAGCAGCTCACAGGGGGGAGAGACCCAGTACTTC
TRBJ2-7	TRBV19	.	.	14	CASSIYGGAYEQYF	TGTGCCAGTAGTATATACGGCGGAGCCTACGAGCAGTACTTC
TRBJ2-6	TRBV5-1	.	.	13	CASTDAGANVLTF	TGCGCCAGCACAGACGCCGGGGCCAACGTCCTGACTTTC
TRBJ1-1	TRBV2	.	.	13	CASSLTGNTEAFF	TGTGCCAGCAGCCTGACAGGGAACACTGAAGCTTTCTTT
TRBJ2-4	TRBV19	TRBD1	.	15	CASSMGQIAKNIQYF	TGTGCCAGTAGTATGGGACAGATAGCCAAAAACATTCAGTACTTC
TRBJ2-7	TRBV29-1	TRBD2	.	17	CSVVSLAGAKRTNEQYF	TGCAGCGTTGTCAGTCTAGCGGGGGCAAAGAGGACTAACGAGCAGTACTTC
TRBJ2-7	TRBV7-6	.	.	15	CASSPDPAGSYEQYF	TGTGCCAGCAGCCCAGACCCAGCCGGCTCCTACGAGCAGTACTTC
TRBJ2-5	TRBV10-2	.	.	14	CARNVELWVQTQYF	TGCGCCAGGAACGTGGAACTTTGGGTCCAGACCCAGTACTTC
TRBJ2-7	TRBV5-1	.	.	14	CASSSRLFSYEQYF	TGCGCCAGCAGTTCCAGGTTGTTCTCCTACGAGCAGTACTTC
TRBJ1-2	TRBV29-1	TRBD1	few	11	CSVGTGYGYTF	TGCAGCGTTGGGACAGGCTATGGCTACACCTTC
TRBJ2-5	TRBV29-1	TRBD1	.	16	CSVEGVYRGNLETQYF	TGCAGCGTTGAAGGTGTCTACAGGGGAAATCTTGAGACCCAGTACTTC
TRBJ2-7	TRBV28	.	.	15	CASSPGTQTSYEQYF	TGTGCCAGCAGTCCAGGGACACAAACTTCCTACGAGCAGTACTTC
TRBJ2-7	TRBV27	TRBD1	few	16	CASSLPTGGNVYEQYF	TGTGCCAGCAGTTTGCCGACAGGGGGCAACGTGTACGAGCAGTACTTC
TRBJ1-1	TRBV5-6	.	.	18	CASSLPPGQRVRGTEAFF	TGTGCCAGCAGCTTGCCTCCGGGACAACGGGTGAGGGGCACTGAAGCTTTCTTT
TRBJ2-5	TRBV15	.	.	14	CATSRGGERETQYF	TGTGCCACCAGCAGAGGTGGGGAGAGAGAGACCCAGTACTTC
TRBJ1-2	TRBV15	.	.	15	CATSRDQAKSAGYTF	TGTGCCACCAGCAGAGATCAAGCTAAGTCTGCTGGCTACACCTTC
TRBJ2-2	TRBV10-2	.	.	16	CASSEGGTANTGELFF	TGCGCCAGCAGTGAAGGAGGGACAGCGAACACCGGGGAGCTGTTTTTT
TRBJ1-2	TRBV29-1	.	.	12	CSASRGQYGYTF	TGCAGCGCCAGCCGCGGACAGTATGGCTACACCTTC
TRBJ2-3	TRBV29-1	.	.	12	CSVLDGTDTQYF	TGCAGCGTTCTTGATGGCACAGATACGCAGTATTTT
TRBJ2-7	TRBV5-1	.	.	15	CASNNGASNNYEQYF	TGCGCCAGCAATAATGGGGCGTCTAACAACTACGAGCAGTACTTC
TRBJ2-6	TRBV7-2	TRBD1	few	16	CASSYRQGSGANVLTF	TGTGCCAGCAGCTATCGACAGGGTTCCGGGGCCAACGTCCTGACTTTC
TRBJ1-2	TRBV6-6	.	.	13	CASSYPQGFGYTF	TGTGCCAGCAGTTACCCTCAGGGCTTTGGCTACACCTTC
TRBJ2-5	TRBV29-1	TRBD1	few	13	CSARQGTSETQYF	TGCAGCGCCAGACAGGGGACTTCGGAGACCCAGTACTTC